This T cell receptor beta chain was identified during a study of blood T cell repertoires in COVID-19 (dated by TCRdb to the early 2020s). For context, the study as a whole: Samples covering the acute and convalescent phases of COVID-19 were provided by collaborators in the United States, Italy and Spain. The prospective study material was composed of cDNA or gDNA derived from T cells, B-cell-depleted T cells, or PBMCs. Deeply sampled blood TCRbeta repertoires from subjects exposed to, actively infected with, or recovered from COVID-19 were included in the dataset. The repertoires were released in a freely available public database meant as a resource for research on the immune response to SARS-CoV-2. Samples came from the ongoing ImmuneRACE study (first 160 participants) plus 1,254 subjects from 6 global collaborators. Nearly every sample came with metadata listing a de-identified subject ID, COVID-19 status, age in years and sex. HLA class I and class II types, where available, came from metadata supplied by the sample provider rather than from assay-based typing. Broad study findings and their caveats: The quantity of clinical and demographic metadata differed by source and by participant and was supplied without curation.

Another Seattle source contributed samples from volunteer blood donors who had recovered from COVID-19. Collaborating institutions collected whole blood in K2EDTA tubes following their own protocols. Collaborator samples were shipped for TCRbeta analysis as frozen whole blood, isolated PBMCs, or DNA extracted from either sample type. Between the V and J ends, shortened by 0 bases and 3 bases respectively, the junction contains 5 bases. The germline V gene supplies CDR1 LGHNA and CDR2 YSLEER. Its CDR3 holds 13 amino acids, cysteine through phenylalanine. The sequence is cut down to CDR3 DNA, 39 bases in frame from base 1. TCRbeta CDR3 regions were amplified from genomic DNA using the immunoSEQ Assay, a bias-controlled multiplex PCR. Per the authors' processing: The number of nucleated cells in each sample was estimated from the amplification of reference gene primers within the assay. To quantify the absolute abundance of each unique TCRbeta CDR3 rearrangement, sequence reads were collapsed and filtered. For each sample, productive Simpson clonality was calculated as the square root of Simpson's diversity index over productive rearrangements. In its TCRdb copy, this immuneACCESS table keeps in-frame sequences only and misses some clones. Where compared with another copy, unresolved V genes explain less than half of these, and the others have no known cause. The V and J calls and clone size come from that table; D and trimming were worked out from the DNA. In this sample the table shows over 150,000 clones, 80% to 90% of which occur a single time. Approximately 2% of the sample goes to the ten largest clones.

Comment on this clone: Its target antigen remains unknown. No clone much larger than this one lies a single base away; base qualities are absent.

The chain uses TRBV4-3 and TRBJ1-2; no confident D gene assignment can be made. Input material: peripheral blood. The source is a man younger than 30 who had recovered from COVID-19. The DNA is TGCGCCAGCAGCCAAGACAGGTACTATGGCTACACCTTC. It encodes CASSQDRYYGYTF.